This TCR beta chain is from a study of post-analysis software for immune sequencing data. The study's findings and limits: Five or six TRBV segments, TRBV5-6, TRBV5-1 and TRBV20-1 among them, were found more frequent in patients than controls.

This clonotype was recorded a few times. The antigen is unknown. Unique molecular identifiers had been added to the TCR beta cDNA libraries. One entry per CDR3 protein results from TCRdb running MiXCR on the PCR reads. Here the sample spans more than 500,000 distinct CDR3 sequences, around 34% being singletons. V lost 2 bases to trimming and J lost 6 bases, with 11 bases between them. CDR1 is SGHAT and CDR2 is FQNNGV in the germline V gene. The CDR3 length is 15 residues. V usage is TRBV11-2 and J usage is TRBJ2-6, with D uncertain. The sequence came from a girl under 18 with multiple sclerosis. Sequencing used blood. The CDR3, as DNA: TGTGCCAGCAGCTTACTTGCCCTCTCGGCCAACGTCCTGACTTTC. It is translated as CASSLLALSANVLTF.